Detailed here is one T cell receptor (beta chain). The target antigen is unknown. The entry originates in a study of cytomegalovirus exposure and HLA in healthy donors. General study findings and limits: It was likely that a cluster of highly shared sequence variants was a sequencing artifact. Previous analysis showed most TCR beta V segments were productive about 90% or about 30% of the time.

CDR3 size: 15 residues. The V gene's germline CDR1 is LGHNA and CDR2 YSLEER. V shed 0 bases and J 3 bases; nucleotides not matched to a gene: 5. The PCR employed 60 Vbeta primers together with 13 Jbeta primers. The method was immunoSEQ multiplex PCR; TCRdb's version includes in-frame clones alone and lacks a portion of them. In total, the table holds about 160,000 clones. The chain joins TRBV4-3 to TRBJ2-7; 7 nucleotides align to TRBD1. The specimen was PBMCs. The sequence came from a woman aged 60-75 years in good health and CMV-seronegative. The CDR3 nucleotides read TGCGCCAGCAGCCAAGAGACGACAGGGTACTACGAGCAGTACTTC. Translation gives CASSQETTGYYEQYF.